This T cell receptor (beta chain) was sequenced for a study of blood T cell repertoires in COVID-19. About the study: Donors in the United States, Italy and Spain gave samples during acute or convalescent COVID-19. The analysed material was cDNA or gDNA that came from T cells, B-cell-depleted T cells, or PBMCs.

The data were produced by immunoSEQ multiplex PCR, yet TCRdb's version contains in-frame clones alone and is incomplete. The sample lists approximately 140,000 clones, approximately 88% occurring once. Between the trimmed V and J ends, which lost 4 bases and 1 base, there was a span of 7 bases. Germline V lookup: CDR1 KGHSH, CDR2 LQKENI. The CDR3 loop spans 13 amino acids. The sequence came from a man in his sixties or seventies with acute or convalescent COVID-19. The chain has TRBV18 and TRBJ1-1, with D hard to call. Sequencing input: peripheral blood. The CDR3 coding sequence is TGTGCCAGCTCACATGGCAGGAACACTGAAGCTTTCTTT. This translates into CASSHGRNTEAFF.